This TCR beta chain was identified in a study of blood T cell repertoires in COVID-19. Clones were sequenced by immunoSEQ multiplex PCR, and TCRdb holds only the in-frame ones, with some missing. Among a few hundred thousand clones listed, more than 75% were seen once. Sequenced material: peripheral blood. This sequence was found in a man older than 75 with acute or convalescent COVID-19.

The CDR3 DNA reads as TGTGCCAGCAGCTCGACAGGTGGATGGGAAAAACTGTTTTTT. As protein: CASSSTGGWEKLFF. The chain recombines TRBV5-5 with TRBJ1-4, with a possible D match to TRBD1 (6 bases). The CDR3 length is 14 residues. Germline V gives CDR1 SGHKS, CDR2 YYEKEE (reference sequence). V was clipped by 3 bases and J by 8 bases, with 14 bases between them.